This T cell receptor beta chain was recovered during a study of T-cell reconstitution after alpha-beta-depleted transplantation in children. Using unique molecular identifiers, the investigators prepared the TCRbeta library. TCRdb re-called the PCR reads through MiXCR, storing one row per CDR3 protein. The sample has around 270,000 distinct CDR3 sequences; about 9.4% are singletons. Study-wide results and caveats: Some patients showed high day-60 TCRbeta diversity, which derived from surviving recipient T cells and thymic progenitors. A year post-transplant, T-cell counts and diversity derived mostly from newly produced T cells. Alpha-beta T cells present about two months after transplant were reported to originate from several hundred expanded graft clones.

Turning to this clonotype: The antigen remains unidentified. This may stem from a read error, because a much larger clone lies one nucleotide away.

The V gene lost 5 bases and the J gene lost 1 base, with 15 bases spanning the gap. In germline, CDR1 is SGHTA, CDR2 FQGNSA. The CDR3 consists of 16 residues. The chain uses TRBV7-2 and TRBJ2-1; D perhaps matches TRBD2 (5 bases). This clonotype was obtained from a boy under two years old with acute myeloid leukemia, due to receive a stem cell transplant. The sequenced sample was PBMCs, obtained before TCRalphabeta/CD19-depleted stem cell transplant. In nucleotides, the CDR3 is TGTGCCAGCAGCCCAAAACATAGGAGGTCCTACAATGAGCAGTTCTTC. It is translated as CASSPKHRRSYNEQFF.